Listed below are T cell receptor beta chains from one sample, sequenced in a study of T cells in Graves' hyperthyroidism and ophthalmopathy. TCRdb passed the multiplex PCR reads through MiXCR, listing each CDR3 protein once. The sample yields about 480,000 distinct CDR3 sequences, about 20% seen once. The sample consisted of blood. These TCRs come from a woman between 65 and 79 years old with Graves' ophthalmopathy. The CDR3 runs from the conserved cysteine through the conserved F or W.

TRBJ2-3,TRBV7-6,CASSLGLADTDTQYF
TRBJ1-1,TRBV7-9,CASRRRGGDTEAFF
TRBJ1-6,TRBV9,CASSGRSGSPLHF
TRBJ2-3,TRBV24-1,CATSDEREGRDTQYF
TRBJ2-7,TRBV2,CASSEARTGSYEQYF
TRBJ2-3,TRBV12-3/TRBV12-4,CASSFSEVQTQYF
TRBJ2-7,TRBV3-1,CASSRWDRPYEQYF
TRBJ2-3,TRBV4-1,CASSQADSPTRDTQYF
TRBJ2-1,TRBV24-1,CATSVQGGHNGQFF
TRBJ2-7,TRBV5-1,CASSPAASGRNEQYF
TRBJ2-7,TRBV2,CASTPGQTYEQYF
TRBJ2-7,TRBV12-3/TRBV12-4,CASSSGGGPYEQYF
TRBJ2-7,TRBV27,CASSLTGTATYEQYF
TRBJ2-3,TRBV11-2,CASSLVGKVTDTQYF
TRBJ2-5,TRBV2,CASDSGNQETQYF
TRBJ2-2,TRBV5-5,CASSPLAVRQNTGELFF
TRBJ1-1,TRBV7-9,CASSTTGGRYTEAFF